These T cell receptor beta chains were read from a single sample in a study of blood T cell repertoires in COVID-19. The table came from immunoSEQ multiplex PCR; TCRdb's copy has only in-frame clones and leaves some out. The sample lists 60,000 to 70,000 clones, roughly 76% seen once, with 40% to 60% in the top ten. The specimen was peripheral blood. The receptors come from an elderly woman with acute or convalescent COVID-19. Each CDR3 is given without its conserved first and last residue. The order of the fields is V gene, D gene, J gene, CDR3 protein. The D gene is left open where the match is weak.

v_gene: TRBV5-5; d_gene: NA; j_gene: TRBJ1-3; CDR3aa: ASSLSPQAGNTIY
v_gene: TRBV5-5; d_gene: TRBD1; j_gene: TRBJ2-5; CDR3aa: ASSLAGQGETQY
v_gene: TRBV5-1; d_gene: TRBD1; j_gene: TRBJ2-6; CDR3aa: ASSSPSTGVGANVLT
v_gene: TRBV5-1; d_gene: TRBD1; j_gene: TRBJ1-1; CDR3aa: ASSSGQQNTEAF
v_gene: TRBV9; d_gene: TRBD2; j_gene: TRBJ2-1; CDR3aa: ASSVGAGGTYNEQF
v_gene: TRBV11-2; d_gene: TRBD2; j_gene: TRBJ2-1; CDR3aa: ASSLDRASGGNEQF
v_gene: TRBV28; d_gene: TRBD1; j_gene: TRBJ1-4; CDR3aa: ASSFGTATYEKLF
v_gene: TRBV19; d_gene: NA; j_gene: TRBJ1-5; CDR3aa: ASSIDLRLQVNQPQH
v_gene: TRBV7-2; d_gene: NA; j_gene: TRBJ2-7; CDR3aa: ASSLEEGLEQY
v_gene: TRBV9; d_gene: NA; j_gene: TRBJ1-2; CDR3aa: ASSRERTYGYT
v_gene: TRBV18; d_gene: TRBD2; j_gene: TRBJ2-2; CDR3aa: ASSPAAGGGTGELF
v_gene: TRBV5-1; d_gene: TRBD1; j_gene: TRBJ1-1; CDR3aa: ASSWGQAIDMNTEAF
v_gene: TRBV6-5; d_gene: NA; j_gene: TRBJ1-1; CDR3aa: ASSYPGQLNTEAF
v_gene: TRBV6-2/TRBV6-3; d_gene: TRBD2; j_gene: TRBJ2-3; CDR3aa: ASSYEGRPAGGPLSTDTQY
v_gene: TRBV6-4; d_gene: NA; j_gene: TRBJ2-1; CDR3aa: ASSDVPGSYNEQF
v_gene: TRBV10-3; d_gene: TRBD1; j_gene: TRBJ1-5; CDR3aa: AIRQGGNQPQH
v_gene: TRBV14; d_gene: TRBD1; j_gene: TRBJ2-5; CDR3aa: ASSQETGASPPLSQY
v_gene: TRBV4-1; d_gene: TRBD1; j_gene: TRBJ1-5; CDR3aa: ASSPEDRPNQPQH
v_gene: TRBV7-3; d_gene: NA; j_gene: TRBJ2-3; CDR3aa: ASSPQGHTDTQY
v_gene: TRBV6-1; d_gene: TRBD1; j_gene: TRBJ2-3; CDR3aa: ASSEDRVGPDTQY
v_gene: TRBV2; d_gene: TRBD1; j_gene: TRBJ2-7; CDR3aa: ASSTGTGRYEQY
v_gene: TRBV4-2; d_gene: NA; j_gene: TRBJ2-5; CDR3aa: ASSQDLGGASSWETQY
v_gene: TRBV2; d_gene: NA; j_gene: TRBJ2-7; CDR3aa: ASKKNTDSYEQY
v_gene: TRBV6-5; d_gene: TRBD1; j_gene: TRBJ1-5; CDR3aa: ASRDQGGQPQH
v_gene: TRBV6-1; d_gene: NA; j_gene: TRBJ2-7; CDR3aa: ASSEWPSADYEQY
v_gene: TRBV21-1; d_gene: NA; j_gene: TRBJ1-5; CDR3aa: ASSGPGRSNQPQH
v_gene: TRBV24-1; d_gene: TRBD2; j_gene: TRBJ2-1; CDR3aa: ASRGLEDEQF
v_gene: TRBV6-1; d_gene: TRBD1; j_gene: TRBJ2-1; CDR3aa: ASSEATGTGASEQF
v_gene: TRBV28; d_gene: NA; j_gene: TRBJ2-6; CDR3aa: ASRLRGTGANVLT
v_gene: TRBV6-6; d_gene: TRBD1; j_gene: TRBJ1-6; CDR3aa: ASRRQGDSPLH
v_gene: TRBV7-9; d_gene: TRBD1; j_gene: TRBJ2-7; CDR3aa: ASSNSLGAGTGNAEQY
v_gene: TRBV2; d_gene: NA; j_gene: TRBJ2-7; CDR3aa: ASSGYQEQY
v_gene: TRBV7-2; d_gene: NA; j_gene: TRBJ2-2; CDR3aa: ASSLQLGRAGELF
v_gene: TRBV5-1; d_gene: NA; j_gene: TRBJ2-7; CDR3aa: ASSLVGGNYEQY
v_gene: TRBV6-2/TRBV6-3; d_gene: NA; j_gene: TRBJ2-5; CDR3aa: ASSYPSETQY
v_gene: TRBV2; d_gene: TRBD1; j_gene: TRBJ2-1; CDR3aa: ATWDRGYNEQF
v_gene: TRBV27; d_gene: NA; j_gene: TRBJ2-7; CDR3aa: ASTSGWGRSYEQY
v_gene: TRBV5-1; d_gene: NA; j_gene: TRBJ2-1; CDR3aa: ASSSDLSGEQF